The 30 T cell receptor beta chains given below trace back to one sample, sequenced in a study of control samples from healthy donors and cancer patients. TCRdb keeps only in-frame clones here, not all; method: immunoSEQ multiplex PCR. The sample holds about 160,000 clones, about 94% seen once. Material: blood. The receptors were sampled from a woman aged 40 to 50 in good health.

The table lists this clone with a count of one. The V call is TRBV15, the J call TRBJ1-6, with D unclear. Trimming removed 0 bases at V and 6 bases at J, with 12 bases between. The CDR3 is made up of 16 amino acids. Germline CDR1 and CDR2: LNHNV and YYDKDF (reference sequence). The CDR3 sequence: CATSRDPQATNSPLHF. CDR3 coding DNA: TGTGCCACCAGCAGAGATCCTCAGGCTACTAATTCACCCCTCCACTTT.

This sequence joins TRBV5-8 and TRBJ1-2; D call uncertain. CDR1 is SGHTS and CDR2 is YDEGEE in the germline V gene. V was pared by 0 bases and J by 4 bases, with 13 bases between. CDR3 size: 15 residues. As DNA, the CDR3 is TGTGCCAGCAGCTTGGGACTCAAGGAATCCTATGGCTACACCTTC. Translated, it gives CASSLGLKESYGYTF.

V gene TRBV14 combines with J gene TRBJ2-4; D not resolved. CDR1 SGHDN and CDR2 FVKESK come from the germline V gene. This CDR3 is 15 amino acids long. With 4 bases removed from V and 2 bases from J, the gap between germline ends came to 12 bases. CDR3 loop: CASSPLVGSKNIQYF. CDR3 nucleotides: TGTGCCAGCAGCCCCTTAGTAGGCTCCAAAAACATTCAGTACTTC.

The chain uses TRBV2 and TRBJ1-4; the D is unclear. This CDR3 has 12 residues. The V gene lost 6 bases and the J gene lost 12 bases, with 14 bases spanning the gap. In germline, CDR1 is SNHLY, CDR2 FYNNEI. CDR3 nucleotide sequence: TGTGCCAGCAGAGCTGAATCGGCGCAACTGTTTTTT. As protein: CASRAESAQLFF.

This chain connects TRBV4-3 to TRBJ2-3; 14 nucleotides align to TRBD2. This CDR3 has 16 amino acids. J was trimmed by 7 bases and V by 2 bases; bases with no gene match: 5. CDR1 is LGHNA, CDR2 YSLEER, per germline. The CDR3, as DNA: TGCGCCAGCAGCCAAACCGGGACTAGCGGGAGATATACGCAGTATTTT. It specifies CASSQTGTSGRYTQYF.

The chain links TRBV5-6 to TRBJ2-3; the match to TRBD1 covers 7 bases. The trim removed 2 bases at V and 3 bases at J, leaving 0 bases unmatched. This CDR3 has 13 amino acids. Germline values: CDR1 SGHDT, CDR2 YYEEEE. The CDR3 DNA is TGTGCCAGCAGCTTACAGGGGACAGATACGCAGTATTTT. This encodes CASSLQGTDTQYF. The whole variable domain, remainder taken from reference TRBV5-6 and TRBJ2-3, is DAGVTQSPTHLIKTRGQQVTLRCSPKSGHDTVSWYQQALGQGPQFIFQYYEEEERQRGNFPDRFSGHQFPNYSSELNVNALLLGDSALYLCASSLQGTDTQYFGPGTRLTVL.

The chain combines TRBV7-2 with TRBJ2-1; D perhaps matches TRBD1 (8 bases). V lost 0 bases and J 2 bases, leaving 11 bases between the germline ends. Germline V gives CDR1 SGHTA, CDR2 FQGNSA. The CDR3 runs 16 residues. CDR3 sequence reads: CASSLATGGAYNEQFF. CDR3 DNA sequence: TGTGCCAGCAGCTTAGCTACAGGGGGGGCCTACAATGAGCAGTTCTTC.

The gene calls are TRBV7-2 and TRBJ2-7; perhaps TRBD1 as D (5 bases). Germline V CDR1 and CDR2: SGHTA, FQGNSA. The CDR3 is 16 residues long. V lost 1 base and J 0 bases, leaving 13 bases between the germline ends. CDR3 DNA sequence: TGTGCCAGCAGCTTAGGGGTCAGGGCGGTCTCCTACGAGCAGTACTTC. Its protein is CASSLGVRAVSYEQYF.

The CDR3 region is CASRYLGLPEAFF. The CDR3 coding sequence is TGTGCCAGCAGATACCTAGGGTTGCCTGAAGCTTTCTTT. The chain has TRBV6-6 and TRBJ1-1; D is ambiguous. Germline loops: CDR1 MNHNY, CDR2 SVGAGI (reference sequence). The CDR3 totals 13 residues. Trimming pared 6 bases from V and 6 bases from J, leaving 14 bases between.

V and J are TRBV7-2 and TRBJ2-1, with D unclear. Trimming took off 5 bases at V and 0 bases at J, with 14 bases between the two ends. The germline CDR1 and CDR2 sequences are SGHTA and FQGNSA. The CDR3 totals 16 residues. The CDR3 here is CASSLLADYSYNEQFF. The CDR3, as DNA: TGTGCCAGCAGCCTATTGGCGGATTACTCCTACAATGAGCAGTTCTTC.

The V call is TRBV30, the J call TRBJ2-7; D is undetermined. The V end was cut by 3 bases, the J end by 0 bases, with 9 bases between. CDR1 and CDR2 from the germline V gene are GTSNPN and SVGIG (reference sequence). This CDR3 spans 13 amino acids. CDR3 sequence reads: CAWRQHLSYEQYF. The CDR3 DNA is TGTGCCTGGAGACAGCACCTCTCCTACGAGCAGTACTTC.

The rearrangement uses TRBV2 and TRBJ1-1; unclear D gene. V lost 5 bases and J lost 2, with 9 bases in between. Germline V lookup: CDR1 SNHLY, CDR2 FYNNEI. The CDR3 sequence is 13 residues long. The CDR3 nucleotides are TGTGCCAGCAGTCTAGAGGGAAACACTGAAGCTTTCTTT. Its translation is CASSLEGNTEAFF.

The chain joins TRBV19 to TRBJ1-5; the match to TRBD1 covers 7 bases. CDR3 length: 14 amino acids. Germline assignment: CDR1 LNHDA and CDR2 SQIVND (reference sequence). With 5 bases clipped from V and 1 base from J, the junction kept 2 bases outside the gene matches. The CDR3 protein is CASSAQGSNQPQHF. The CDR3 coding sequence is TGTGCCAGTAGTGCACAGGGGAGCAATCAGCCCCAGCATTTT.

The V and J genes are TRBV5-4 and TRBJ2-3; 11 nucleotides match TRBD2. This CDR3 has 15 amino acids. V shed 2 bases and J 3 bases; nucleotides not matched to a gene: 2. Germline values: CDR1 SGHNT, CDR2 YYREEE (reference sequence). This CDR3 reads CASSLLAGETDTQYF. CDR3 DNA: TGTGCCAGCAGCTTACTAGCGGGAGAAACAGATACGCAGTATTTT. Based on the CDR3 plus reference TRBV5-4 and TRBJ2-3, the full variable domain is ETGVTQSPTHLIKTRGQQVTLRCSSQSGHNTVSWYQQALGQGPQFIFQYYREEENGRGNFPPRFSGLQFPNYSSELNVNALELDDSALYLCASSLLAGETDTQYFGPGTRLTVL.

The rearrangement joins TRBV18 to TRBJ1-6; perhaps TRBD1 as D (6 bases). Trimming stripped 2 bases from V and 7 bases from J, with 12 bases between. Germline CDR1 KGHSH, CDR2 LQKENI. CDR3 length: 15 amino acids. CDR3: CASSPNPGQNSPLHF. The CDR3 DNA reads as TGTGCCAGCTCACCAAACCCCGGACAGAATTCACCCCTCCACTTT.

This clone has only one observation. This rearrangement joins TRBV27 to TRBJ2-1, with TRBD2 matching 8 bases. CDR3 size: 17 residues. Unmatched junction bases numbered 10, after V lost 6 bases and J lost 0 bases. CDR1 is MNHEY, CDR2 SMNVEV, per germline (reference sequence). CDR3 coding DNA: TGTGCCAGCAGCCGCGCGGCGGCGGGGGGCTCCTACAATGAGCAGTTCTTC. Its translation: CASSRAAAGGSYNEQFF.

This chain connects TRBV6-6 to TRBJ2-7; TRBD1 might be the D (6 bases). Germline V gives CDR1 MNHNY, CDR2 SVGAGI (reference sequence). V lost 5 bases and J 5 bases, leaving 19 bases between the germline ends. This CDR3 region has 15 residues. The CDR3 DNA reads TGTGCCAGCAGTCACCTACAGGGTCCTCATCACGAGCAGTACTTC. This codes for CASSHLQGPHHEQYF.

J is TRBJ2-7 and V is TRBV7-2; TRBD1 matches 7 bases. The CDR3 extends over 13 amino acids. V lost 6 bases and J lost 2; bases outside the gene matches: 4. Germline CDR1 is SGHTA and CDR2 is FQGNSA. CDR3: CASSPGQTYEQYF. CDR3 in DNA: TGTGCCAGCAGTCCGGGACAGACCTACGAGCAGTACTTC.

The chain employs TRBV19 and TRBJ1-5; TRBD1 matches 7 bases. With 7 bases clipped from V and 9 bases from J, the junction kept 9 bases outside the gene matches. CDR1 and CDR2 (germline): LNHDA, SQIVND (reference sequence). This CDR3 spans 13 amino acids. CDR3 sequence: CASNKGARRPQHF. Here the CDR3 DNA reads TGTGCCAGTAATAAGGGGGCCCGAAGGCCCCAGCATTTT.

The gene calls are TRBV7-9 and TRBJ1-2, with D hard to call. This CDR3 contains 15 residues. Between the trimmed V and J ends, which lost 0 bases and 3 bases, there was a span of 11 bases. CDR1 and CDR2 (germline): SEHNR, FQNEAQ (reference sequence). The CDR3 region has the DNA TGTGCCAGCAGCTTAGCGTTCGAAGGGTACTATGGCTACACCTTC. Its protein product is CASSLAFEGYYGYTF.

The chain is built from TRBV6-2 or TRBV6-3 and TRBJ1-3; no definite D call. The CDR3 has 18 residues. With 5 bases removed from V and 2 bases from J, the gap between germline ends came to 22 bases. The germline gives CDR1 MNHEY, CDR2 SVGEGT. CDR3 region: CASSRRRPGEMTGNTIYF. CDR3 nucleotide sequence: TGTGCCAGCAGTCGGCGCCGTCCCGGGGAGATGACTGGAAACACCATATATTTT.

This chain connects TRBV14 to TRBJ2-7; D remains unclear. Germline CDR1 and CDR2: SGHDN and FVKESK. Trimming removed 5 bases from V and 0 bases from J, with 2 bases in between. There are 11 residues in the CDR3. As DNA, the CDR3 is TGTGCCAGCAGCTTCTCCTACGAGCAGTACTTC. Translated: CASSFSYEQYF.

The V gene is TRBV20-1, the J gene TRBJ2-1; maybe TRBD1 (5 bases). CDR3 size: 11 residues. Germline V CDR1 and CDR2: DFQATT, SNEGSKA (reference sequence). Deletions cut 3 bases from V and 12 bases from J, with 12 bases between. The CDR3 nucleotides are TGCAGTGCTAGCTCACCCCAGGGGCAGTTCTTC. Its translation is CSASSPQGQFF.

Only a few counts were recorded for this clone. The genes are TRBV9 and TRBJ1-1; D is uncertain. CDR3 length equals 15 residues. Trimming cost V 1 base and J 0 bases, with 10 bases left between them. The germline V gene has CDR1 SGDLS and CDR2 YYNGEE. The CDR3 DNA follows: TGTGCCAGCAGCGTACTGGTCGAGGTGAACACTGAAGCTTTCTTT. Translating it yields CASSVLVEVNTEAFF.

CDR3 DNA sequence: TGTGCCAGCAGTGAAGGCCACGGAAGCACAGATACGCAGTATTTT. It encodes CASSEGHGSTDTQYF. This chain links TRBV6-1 with TRBJ2-3; D unclear. Germline V gene lookup returns CDR1 MNHNS and CDR2 SASEGT. The V gene lost 1 base and the J gene lost 0 bases, with 8 bases spanning the gap. The CDR3 runs 15 residues.

The chain is built from TRBV6-2 or TRBV6-3 and TRBJ2-6; possibly TRBD2 for D (6 bases). Per germline, CDR1 MNHEY and CDR2 SVGEGT. This CDR3 spans 15 amino acids. V was shortened by 0 bases and J by 11 bases, with 14 bases between the two germline ends. The CDR3 here is CASSYSLTRGDVLTF. CDR3 bases: TGTGCCAGCAGTTACTCCTTGACCCGCGGGGACGTCCTGACTTTC.

The rearrangement links TRBV5-6 to TRBJ1-1; 7 nucleotides align to TRBD1. The CDR3 has 16 residues. Per germline, CDR1 SGHDT and CDR2 YYEEEE. The V gene end was trimmed by 6 bases and the J gene end by 1 base; junction bases not matched to a gene: 12. CDR3: CASIPWRGLRNTEAFF. CDR3 DNA sequence: TGTGCCAGCATCCCTTGGAGGGGGCTGAGGAACACTGAAGCTTTCTTT.

The chain is built from TRBV7-9 and TRBJ1-2; D remains unclear. Per germline, CDR1 SEHNR and CDR2 FQNEAQ (reference sequence). V was cut by 7 bases and J by 4 bases, with 10 bases left in between. The CDR3 covers 12 residues. This CDR3 reads CASNIAGYGYTF. Here the CDR3 DNA reads TGTGCCAGCAACATCGCAGGCTATGGCTACACCTTC.

The chain carries TRBV7-3 and TRBJ1-1; tentatively, D is TRBD1 (6 bases). This CDR3 has 13 amino acids. Germline V lookup: CDR1 SGHTA, CDR2 FQGTGA. Trimming removed 5 bases from V and 1 base from J, with 8 bases in between. The CDR3 sequence is CASSRQENTEAFF. The CDR3 DNA reads TGTGCCAGCAGCCGACAGGAGAACACTGAAGCTTTCTTT.

The chain couples TRBV19 to TRBJ1-4, with D possibly matching TRBD1 (5 bases). CDR1 is LNHDA, CDR2 SQIVND, per germline (reference sequence). The CDR3 runs to 16 residues. The germline V and J ends were trimmed by 5 bases and 0 bases, with 13 bases remaining between them. The CDR3 here is CASSLGVSATNEKLFF. CDR3 in DNA: TGTGCCAGTAGTTTAGGGGTCTCGGCAACTAATGAAAAACTGTTTTTT.